This TCR beta chain was obtained from a study of beta chain features in type 1 diabetes. The overall study: Patients and healthy donors were similar in age, gender and cell yields.

Study outcomes and limitations: At VDJ recombination sites, type 1 diabetes patients had fewer insertions and more deleted nucleotides.

Expressed TCRB transcripts were sequenced because the entire RNA isolate underwent reverse transcription. Using immunoSEQ multiplex PCR, the repertoire was profiled, and TCRdb retains in-frame clones only, with some absent. The sample holds 250,000 to 350,000 clones, roughly 15% seen once. The authors sorted CD4+ naive, central memory, regulatory and stem cell-like memory cells via CD45RO/CCR7/CD25/CD127/CD95/CD27. Of note for this clone: Its antigen is still unknown.

The receptor's source is a man under 40 in good health. The specimen was central memory CD4+ T cells from blood.

The CDR3 DNA reads TGTGCCAGCAGCATGGACAGGGGAGTCGGTGGCTACACCTTC. This sequence encodes CASSMDRGVGGYTF. V gene TRBV6-5 combines with J gene TRBJ1-2; 9 bases are a match to TRBD1. Germline lookup yields CDR1 MNHEY and CDR2 SVGAGI. V was clipped by 6 bases and J by 7 bases; unmatched bases: 9. This CDR3 is 14 amino acids long.